This T cell receptor beta chain was captured in a study of vaccination effects on CD4 cells after COVID-19. Clones were read by immunoSEQ multiplex PCR, and TCRdb kept only the in-frame ones, dropping some. The sample gives some 74,000 clones, about 80% of which show up once; 0.95% to 1.5% is in the top ten. This clone was picked up a small number of times. The antigen is unknown. The V and J ends lost 1 base and 0 bases respectively, with 13 bases between them. This CDR3 comprises 16 residues. Germline loops: CDR1 SGHRS, CDR2 YFSETQ. Before sequencing, viral peptide pools were used by the ViraFEST assay to expand antigen-specific CD4+ T cells. Subsequent to 10 days of culture, CD4+ T cells were isolated. The participants, recipients of two vaccine doses, got either BNT162b2 or mRNA-1273.

The source is a human donor who received a COVID-19 vaccine. Sequenced here: CD4+ T cells from PBMCs cultured with HCoV-229E spike peptides, sampled after COVID-19 vaccination. V usage is TRBV5-1 and J usage is TRBJ1-1; D remains unclear. CDR3 nucleotides: TGCGCCAGCAGCTTGTACGGGGAAGGTATGAACACTGAAGCTTTCTTT. This translates into CASSLYGEGMNTEAFF.